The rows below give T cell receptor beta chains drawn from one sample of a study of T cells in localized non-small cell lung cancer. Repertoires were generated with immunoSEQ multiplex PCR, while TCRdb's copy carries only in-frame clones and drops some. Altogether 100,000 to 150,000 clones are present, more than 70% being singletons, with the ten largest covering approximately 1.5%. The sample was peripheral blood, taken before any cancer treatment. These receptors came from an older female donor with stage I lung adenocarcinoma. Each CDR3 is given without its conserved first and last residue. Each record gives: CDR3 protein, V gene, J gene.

CDR3aa: ASSPLEGTSLF
v_gene: TRBV7-2
j_gene: TRBJ2-1

CDR3aa: ASSPMLAKNTGELF
v_gene: TRBV18
j_gene: TRBJ2-2

CDR3aa: ASSYSNYEQY
v_gene: TRBV6-6
j_gene: TRBJ2-7

CDR3aa: ASSEEWNTGELF
v_gene: TRBV10-1
j_gene: TRBJ2-2

CDR3aa: AWSVQENLRGNQPQH
v_gene: TRBV30
j_gene: TRBJ1-5

CDR3aa: ASSSRQGSVGGANVLT
v_gene: TRBV7-6
j_gene: TRBJ2-6

CDR3aa: ASSFMGNTQY
v_gene: TRBV28
j_gene: TRBJ2-3

CDR3aa: AWSGLRTSGSSYEQY
v_gene: TRBV30
j_gene: TRBJ2-7

CDR3aa: ASRLTGSGANVLT
v_gene: TRBV9
j_gene: TRBJ2-6

CDR3aa: ASSLGAGGSYEQY
v_gene: TRBV7-8
j_gene: TRBJ2-7

CDR3aa: AWSVGTSYGYT
v_gene: TRBV30
j_gene: TRBJ1-2

CDR3aa: AISEYGANTEAF
v_gene: TRBV10-3
j_gene: TRBJ1-1

CDR3aa: AIGNEAF
v_gene: TRBV6-5
j_gene: TRBJ1-1

CDR3aa: SVDGYNEQF
v_gene: TRBV29-1
j_gene: TRBJ2-1

CDR3aa: ATSRRGQGWDEKLF
v_gene: TRBV15
j_gene: TRBJ1-4